This T cell receptor beta chain was retrieved from a study of CD8 T cells in ankylosing spondylitis. Whole-study results and caveats: Characteristic of ankylosing spondylitis blood, it appeared, was a TCR beta motif comprising roughly eight highly homologous variants.

With respect to this clonotype: Its antigen is undetermined.

TCRdb redid the calling of the 5' RACE reads with MiXCR, one entry per CDR3 protein. The sample has hundreds of thousands of distinct CDR3 sequences, roughly a quarter seen once; the top ten hold roughly 1%. The clonotype originates from a male donor with ankylosing spondylitis. The sample taken for sequencing was blood, either unsorted or a sorted T cell fraction (not recorded which).

The CDR3 bases are TGTGCCAGCAGCCCCGACCCCTTAGGGCCCCAGCATTTT. This sequence encodes CASSPDPLGPQHF. The rearrangement joins TRBV5-5 to TRBJ1-5, with D unresolved. Trimming shortened V by 4 bases and J by 9 bases, and 14 bases separated the two germline ends. CDR1 and CDR2 (germline): SGHKS, YYEKEE (reference sequence). CDR3 size: 13 residues.